What follows are 9 T cell receptor beta chains derived from one specimen sequenced in a study of metastatic and nonmetastatic thyroid tumors (dated by TCRdb to the early 2020s). Libraries were constructed by PCR. The data were produced on an Illumina HiSeq 4000. TCRdb reprocessing: public reads trimmed at Q25 with fastp, clones called with MiXCR, in-frame beta chains kept. For this sample the table gives nearly 25,000 clones, of which roughly 24% were detected only once. The ten biggest clones cover roughly 18% of the sample. None of the patients had been given any treatment before thyroid surgery. The specimen sequenced was blood. The receptors derive from a male donor with papillary thyroid cancer or a benign thyroid nodule (not recorded which). Some clones in this sample may be carry-over from other donors' samples.

This clone was seen at least ten times. The V gene is TRBV7-3, the J gene TRBJ2-3; the D gene is possibly TRBD2 (6 bases). The germline V gene encodes CDR1 SGHTA and CDR2 FQGTGA. The CDR3 is 19 residues long. Trimming cost V 1 base and J 3 bases, with 23 bases left between them. The CDR3 loop is CASSLKPIGSRSSTDTQYF. CDR3 coding DNA: TGTGCCAGCAGCTTAAAGCCGATCGGGAGCCGCAGTTCTACAGATACGCAGTATTTT.

This clone showed up just once. The chain joins TRBV11-1 to TRBJ2-7, with TRBD2 identical over 13 bases. V dropped 10 bases and J dropped 2; count of bases not matched to a gene: 14. This CDR3 spans 17 amino acids. Germline CDR1 reads SGHAT; CDR2 reads FQDESV (reference sequence). The CDR3 nucleotides are TGTGCCACAAGCCCGAGGACTAGCGGGAGCAACACCTACGAGCAGTACTTC. Translated: CATSPRTSGSNTYEQYF.

This clone has just a few counts. The V call is TRBV24-1, the J call TRBJ2-3; no clear D gene. Germline lookup yields CDR1 KGHDR and CDR2 SFDVKD. There are 11 residues in the CDR3. The V end lost 5 bases, the J end lost 2 bases, and 1 base lay between the germline ends. The CDR3 here is CATSATDTQYF. The DNA of the CDR3 is TGTGCCACCAGTGCCACAGATACGCAGTATTTT.

A note on this clone: The germline gene is not matched at one end of the junction; a read error may be the cause. This chain uses TRBV6-1 with TRBJ1-5; D possibly corresponds to TRBD1 (6 bases). The germline V gene has CDR1 MNHNS and CDR2 SASEGT. This CDR3 has 14 amino acids. The DNA for the CDR3 is TGTGCCAGGAATCGGGGGGGCGCTGGCCAGCCCGAGCAGTTT. Protein sequence: CARNRGGAGQPEQF.

In its sample, this clone is hyperexpanded. V is TRBV28 and J is TRBJ2-1; unclear D gene. Trimming took off 1 base at V and 8 bases at J, with 15 bases between the two ends. There are 15 residues in the CDR3. The germline CDR1 and CDR2 sequences are MDHEN and SYDVKM. CDR3 amino acids: CASSLSPPGSHEQFF. CDR3 nucleotides: TGTGCCAGCAGTTTATCCCCCCCAGGATCCCATGAGCAGTTCTTC.

This clone is medium-sized. This sequence joins TRBV27 and TRBJ2-1, with D perhaps being TRBD1 or TRBD2 (7 bases each). V dropped 0 bases and J dropped 7 bases, with 19 bases sitting between them. The CDR3 is made up of 17 amino acids. CDR1 MNHEY and CDR2 SMNVEV come from the germline V gene (reference sequence). Here the CDR3 DNA reads TGTGCCAGCAGTTTATCGATGGGAGGGCAGGGGGGAAATGAGCAGTTCTTC. It codes for CASSLSMGGQGGNEQFF.

This clone appeared many times. V and J are TRBV24-1 and TRBJ2-1; 8 positions agree with TRBD1. Germline V CDR1 and CDR2: KGHDR, SFDVKD. Trimming took 1 base from V and 6 from J; bases not matched to a gene: 4. The CDR3 runs 15 residues. The CDR3 nucleotides read TGTGCCACCAGTGATTTAGGGACAGGAGTCAATGAGCAGTTCTTC. It is translated as CATSDLGTGVNEQFF.

This clone was observed at least ten times. The chain carries TRBV29-1 and TRBJ2-5; D is unresolved. Germline values: CDR1 SQVTM, CDR2 ANQGSEA. This CDR3 has 10 residues. Trimming cost V 4 bases and J 5 bases, with 5 bases left between them. For the CDR3, the DNA is TGCAGCGTTGGGCAGGAGACCCAGTACTTC. Encoded protein: CSVGQETQYF.

Many counts were recorded for this clone. The rearrangement uses TRBV30 and TRBJ1-1; no definite D call. Germline-derived CDR1 and CDR2 are GTSNPN and SVGIG (reference sequence). V dropped 2 bases and J dropped 2 bases, with 9 bases sitting between them. There are 13 residues in the CDR3. CDR3 amino acids: CAWSRDTNTEAFF. The DNA of the CDR3 is TGTGCCTGGAGTCGAGATACCAACACTGAAGCTTTCTTT.